This section outlines one T cell receptor (beta chain) sequence together with its context. As yet, its antigen is unknown. These data belong to a study of regulatory T cells in long-lasting Graves disease. Broader study findings: Favoring TRBV28, TRBJ1-2 and TRBJ2-5 was a feature seen in persistent disease.

Time point noted: newly diagnosed GD, antithyroid drugs for less than 3 months. Making the TCR library involved RNA that had been extracted from PBMCs. The germline V and J ends were trimmed by 7 bases and 4 bases, with 17 bases remaining between them. There are 15 residues in the CDR3. Looked up from germline, CDR1 is MNHNS and CDR2 is SASEGT. Arm-PCR with iRepertoire HTBI primers amplified the CDR3 regions for these TCR beta libraries. TCRdb ran MiXCR on the multiplex PCR reads and lists one entry per CDR3 protein. Seen here are over 400,000 distinct CDR3 sequences, approximately 14% observed once, and the top ten hold under 20%. This same sample was also taken into another study, of T cells in Graves' hyperthyroidism and ophthalmopathy. From that paper: Disease duration under 2 months; hyperthyroidism patients were aged 18 to 65. In simple terms, a model built on 13 V-J features told ophthalmopathy apart from stable hyperthyroidism. The model foresaw ophthalmopathy a median approximately 6.1 months prior to onset.

This TCR came from a woman aged 45-65 years with Graves disease. The specimen comprised peripheral blood mononuclear cells (PBMCs), sampled at new diagnosis, from a patient treated with antithyroid drugs. The rearrangement uses TRBV6-1 and TRBJ2-1; D might be TRBD2 (6 bases). The CDR3 region has the DNA TGTGCCAGCACCCCTGTCGTGGGACTGTACAATGAGCAGTTCTTC. It encodes CASTPVVGLYNEQFF.